This T cell receptor (beta chain) was sequenced in a study of T cell changes during pregnancy in multiple sclerosis. CDR1 and CDR2 (germline): MNHEY, SVGAGI. This CDR3 spans 15 amino acids. V lost 7 bases, J lost 6 bases, and 8 bases stayed unmatched. Sequencing was performed with immunoSEQ multiplex PCR; in TCRdb, only in-frame clones are kept and a portion is missing. The table has approximately 66,000 clones, approximately 92% seen once. Sequences were derived from peripheral blood, sampled in the third trimester of pregnancy. This chain links TRBV6-5 with TRBJ2-3; 12 nucleotides align to TRBD2. The source of this sequence is a female donor in good health, enrolled as a control in a pregnancy study. CDR3 in amino acids: CASNRLAGVVDTQYF. CDR3 in DNA: TGTGCCAGCAACCGACTAGCGGGAGTTGTGGATACGCAGTATTTT.